What follows are 2 T cell receptor beta chains derived from one specimen sequenced in a study of cytomegalovirus exposure and HLA in healthy donors. PCR amplification relied on 60 Vbeta primers (plus 13 Jbeta primers). Some clones are missing from TCRdb's copy, which holds only in-frame ones; the method was immunoSEQ multiplex PCR. The table records some 190,000 clones, around 78% of them present only once. The sample comprised PBMCs. These receptors came from a woman aged 25 to 39 in good health and CMV-seropositive.

The V call is TRBV15, the J call TRBJ1-2, with a tentative D call TRBD1 (6 bases). V shed 0 bases and J shed 6 bases, with 14 bases lying between them. The CDR3 sequence is 15 residues long. Germline CDR1 LNHNV, CDR2 YYDKDF (reference sequence). For the CDR3, the DNA is TGTGCCACCAGCAGAGATTTGGGGGCTTGGCATGGCTACACCTTC. This encodes CATSRDLGAWHGYTF.

The chain couples TRBV5-1 to TRBJ1-3; D is perhaps TRBD1 (5 bases). CDR3 size: 14 residues. V was trimmed by 5 bases and J by 4 bases, leaving 13 bases between them. Looked up from germline, CDR1 is SGHRS and CDR2 is YFSETQ. The chain's CDR3 is CASSLCRVGNTIYF. As DNA, the CDR3 is TGCGCCAGCAGTTTATGCAGGGTCGGAAACACCATATATTTT.